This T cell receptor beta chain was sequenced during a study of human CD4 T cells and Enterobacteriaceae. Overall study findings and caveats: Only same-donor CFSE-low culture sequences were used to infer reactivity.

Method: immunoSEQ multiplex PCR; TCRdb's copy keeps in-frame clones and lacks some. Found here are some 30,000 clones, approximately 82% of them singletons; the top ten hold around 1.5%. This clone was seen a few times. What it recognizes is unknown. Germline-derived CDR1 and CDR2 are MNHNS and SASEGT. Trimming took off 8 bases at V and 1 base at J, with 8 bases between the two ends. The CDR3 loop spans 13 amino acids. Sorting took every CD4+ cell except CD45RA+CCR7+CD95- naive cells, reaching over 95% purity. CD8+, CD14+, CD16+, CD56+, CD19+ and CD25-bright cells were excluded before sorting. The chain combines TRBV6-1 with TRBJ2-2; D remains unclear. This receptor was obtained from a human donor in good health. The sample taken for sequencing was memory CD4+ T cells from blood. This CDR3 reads CASPPENTGELFF. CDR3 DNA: TGTGCCAGCCCCCCAGAGAACACCGGGGAGCTGTTTTTT.